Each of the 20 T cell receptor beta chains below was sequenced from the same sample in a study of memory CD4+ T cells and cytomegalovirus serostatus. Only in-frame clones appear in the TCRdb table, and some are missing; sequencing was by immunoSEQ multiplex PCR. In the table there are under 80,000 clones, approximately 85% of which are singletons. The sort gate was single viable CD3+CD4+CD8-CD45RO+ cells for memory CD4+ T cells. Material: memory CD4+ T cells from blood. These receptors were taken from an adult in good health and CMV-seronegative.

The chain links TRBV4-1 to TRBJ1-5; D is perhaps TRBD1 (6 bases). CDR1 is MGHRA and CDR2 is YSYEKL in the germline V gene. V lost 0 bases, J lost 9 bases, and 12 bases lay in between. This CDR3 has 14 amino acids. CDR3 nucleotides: TGCGCCAGCAGCCAAGATGGGGGGCCTGCGCCCCAGCATTTT. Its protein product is CASSQDGGPAPQHF.

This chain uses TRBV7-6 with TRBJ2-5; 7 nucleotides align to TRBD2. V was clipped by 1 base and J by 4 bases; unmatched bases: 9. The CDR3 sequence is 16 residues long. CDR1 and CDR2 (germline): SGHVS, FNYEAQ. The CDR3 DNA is TGTGCCAGCAGCTTAGGGACTCCGACTAGCCGAGAGACCCAGTACTTC. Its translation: CASSLGTPTSRETQYF.

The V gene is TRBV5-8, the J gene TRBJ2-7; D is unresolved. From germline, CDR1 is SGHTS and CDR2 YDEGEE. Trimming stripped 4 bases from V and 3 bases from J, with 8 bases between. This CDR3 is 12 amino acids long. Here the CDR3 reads CASSEGRYEQYF. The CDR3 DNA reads TGTGCCAGCAGCGAAGGCCGCTACGAGCAGTACTTC.

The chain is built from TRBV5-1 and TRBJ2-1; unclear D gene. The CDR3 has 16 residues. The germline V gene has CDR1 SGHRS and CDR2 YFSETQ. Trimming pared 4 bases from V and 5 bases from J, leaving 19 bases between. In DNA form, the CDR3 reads TGCGCCAGCAGCCCCCTCGGAGCGTGGCTGGACAATGAGCAGTTCTTC. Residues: CASSPLGAWLDNEQFF.

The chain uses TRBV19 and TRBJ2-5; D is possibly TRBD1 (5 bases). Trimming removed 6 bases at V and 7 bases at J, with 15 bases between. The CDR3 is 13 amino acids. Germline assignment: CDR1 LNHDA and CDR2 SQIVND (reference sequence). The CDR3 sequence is CASSGTVRGTQYF. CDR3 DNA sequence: TGTGCCAGTAGCGGAACAGTTAGGGGGACCCAGTACTTC.

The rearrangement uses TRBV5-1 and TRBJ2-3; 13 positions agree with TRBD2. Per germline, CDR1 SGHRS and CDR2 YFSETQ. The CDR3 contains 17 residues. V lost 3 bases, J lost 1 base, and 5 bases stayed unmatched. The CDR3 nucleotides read TGCGCCAGCAGCTACGGACTAGCGGGGGCCGGCACAGATACGCAGTATTTT. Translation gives CASSYGLAGAGTDTQYF.

This CDR3 is CASRFTSGGQETQYF. For the CDR3, the DNA is TGCGCCAGCAGATTCACTAGCGGGGGCCAAGAGACCCAGTACTTC. The chain links TRBV5-1 to TRBJ2-5; 11 nucleotides agree with TRBD2. This CDR3 contains 15 residues. CDR1 SGHRS and CDR2 YFSETQ come from the germline V gene. The V segment lost 5 bases and the J segment 1 base; nucleotides outside the gene matches: 4. The variable domain in full, completed from reference TRBV5-1 and TRBJ2-5, reads KAGVTQTPRYLIKTRGQQVTLSCSPISGHRSVSWYQQTPGQGLQFLFEYFSETQRNKGNFPGRFSGRQFSNSRSEMNVSTLELGDSALYLCASRFTSGGQETQYFGPGTRLLVL.

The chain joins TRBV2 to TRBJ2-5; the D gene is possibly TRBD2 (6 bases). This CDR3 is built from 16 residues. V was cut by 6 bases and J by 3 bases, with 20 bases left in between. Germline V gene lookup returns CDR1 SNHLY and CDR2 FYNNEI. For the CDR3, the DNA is TGTGCCAGCAGACTAGGAGGGCTAGCTCCCAAAGAGACCCAGTACTTC. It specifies CASRLGGLAPKETQYF. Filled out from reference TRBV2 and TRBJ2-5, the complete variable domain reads EPEVTQTPSHQVTQMGQEVILRCVPISNHLYFYWYRQILGQKVEFLVSFYNNEISEKSEIFDDQFSVERPDGSNFTLKIRSTKLEDSAMYFCASRLGGLAPKETQYFGPGTRLLVL.

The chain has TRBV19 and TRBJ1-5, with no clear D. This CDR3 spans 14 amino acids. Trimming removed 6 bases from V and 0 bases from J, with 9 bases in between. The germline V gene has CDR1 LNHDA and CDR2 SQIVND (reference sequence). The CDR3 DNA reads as TGTGCCAGTAGGGACGGCCCTAGCAATCAGCCCCAGCATTTT. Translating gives CASRDGPSNQPQHF. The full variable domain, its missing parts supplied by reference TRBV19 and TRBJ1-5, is DGGITQSPKYLFRKEGQNVTLSCEQNLNHDAMYWYRQDPGQGLRLIYYSQIVNDFQKGDIAEGYSVSREKKESFPLTVTSAQKNPTAFYLCASRDGPSNQPQHFGDGTRLSIL.

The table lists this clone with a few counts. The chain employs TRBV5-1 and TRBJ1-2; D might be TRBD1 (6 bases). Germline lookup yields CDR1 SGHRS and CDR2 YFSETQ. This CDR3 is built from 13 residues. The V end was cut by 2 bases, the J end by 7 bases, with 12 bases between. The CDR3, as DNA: TGCGCCAGCAGCTTTGACAGGACCCCTGGCTACACCTTC. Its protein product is CASSFDRTPGYTF.

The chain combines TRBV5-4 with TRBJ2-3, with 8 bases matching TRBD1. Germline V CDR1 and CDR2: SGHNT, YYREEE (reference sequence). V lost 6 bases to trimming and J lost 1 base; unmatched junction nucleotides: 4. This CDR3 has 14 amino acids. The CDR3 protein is CASTSGQGTDTQYF. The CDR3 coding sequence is TGTGCCAGCACCTCGGGACAGGGCACAGATACGCAGTATTTT.

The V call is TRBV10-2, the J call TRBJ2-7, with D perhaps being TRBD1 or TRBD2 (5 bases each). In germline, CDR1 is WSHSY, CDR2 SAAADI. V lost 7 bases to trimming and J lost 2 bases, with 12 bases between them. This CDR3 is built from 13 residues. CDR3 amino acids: CASKRTGPYEQYF. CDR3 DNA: TGCGCCAGCAAACGGACGGGACCCTACGAGCAGTACTTC.

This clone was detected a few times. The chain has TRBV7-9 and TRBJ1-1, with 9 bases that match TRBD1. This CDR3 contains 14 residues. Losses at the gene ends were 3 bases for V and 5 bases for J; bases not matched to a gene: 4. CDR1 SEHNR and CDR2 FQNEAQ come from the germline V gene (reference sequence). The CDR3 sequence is CASSFPGQGTEAFF. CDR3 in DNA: TGTGCCAGCAGCTTTCCGGGACAGGGTACTGAAGCTTTCTTT.

The CDR3 DNA follows: TGTGCCATCAGTGACCCAGGACTAGCGGAATCCTACGAGCAGTACTTC. Residues: CAISDPGLAESYEQYF. The V call is TRBV10-3, the J call TRBJ2-7, with 10 bases aligning to TRBD2. The CDR3 length is 16 residues. Germline assignment: CDR1 ENHRY and CDR2 SYGVKD. V shed 3 bases, J shed 1 base, and the junction held 6 bases outside the gene matches.

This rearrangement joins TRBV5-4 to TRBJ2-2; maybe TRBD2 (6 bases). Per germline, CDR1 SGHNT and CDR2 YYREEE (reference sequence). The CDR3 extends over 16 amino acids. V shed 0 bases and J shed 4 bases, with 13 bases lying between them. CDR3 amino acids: CASSLERRGGTGELFF. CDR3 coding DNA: TGTGCCAGCAGCTTGGAGCGACGGGGAGGCACCGGGGAGCTGTTTTTT.

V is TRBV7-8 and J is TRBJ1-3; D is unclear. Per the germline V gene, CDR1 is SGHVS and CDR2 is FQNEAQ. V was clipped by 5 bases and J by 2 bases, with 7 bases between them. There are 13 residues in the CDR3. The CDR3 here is CASSLTTGNTIYF. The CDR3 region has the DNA TGTGCCAGCAGCCTGACTACTGGAAACACCATATATTTT.

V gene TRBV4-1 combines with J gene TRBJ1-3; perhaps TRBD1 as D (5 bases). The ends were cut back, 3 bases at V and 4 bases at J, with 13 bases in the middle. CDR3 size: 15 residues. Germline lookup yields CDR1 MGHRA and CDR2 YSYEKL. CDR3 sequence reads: CASSQSGTCGNTIYF. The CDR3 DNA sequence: TGCGCCAGCAGCCAGTCCGGGACGTGCGGAAACACCATATATTTT.

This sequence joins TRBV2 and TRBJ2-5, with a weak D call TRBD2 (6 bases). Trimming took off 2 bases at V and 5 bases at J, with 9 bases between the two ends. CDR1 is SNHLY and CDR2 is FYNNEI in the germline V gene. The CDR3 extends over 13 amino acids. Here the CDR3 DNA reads TGTGCCAGCAGTGAATCGGGGGTTGAGACCCAGTACTTC. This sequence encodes CASSESGVETQYF. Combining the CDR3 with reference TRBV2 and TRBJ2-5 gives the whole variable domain EPEVTQTPSHQVTQMGQEVILRCVPISNHLYFYWYRQILGQKVEFLVSFYNNEISEKSEIFDDQFSVERPDGSNFTLKIRSTKLEDSAMYFCASSESGVETQYFGPGTRLLVL.

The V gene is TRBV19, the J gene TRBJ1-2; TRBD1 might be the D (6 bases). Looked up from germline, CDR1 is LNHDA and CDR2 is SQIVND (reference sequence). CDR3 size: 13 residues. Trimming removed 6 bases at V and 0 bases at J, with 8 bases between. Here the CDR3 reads CASRTGTNYGYTF. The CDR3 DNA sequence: TGTGCCAGTAGAACAGGGACTAACTATGGCTACACCTTC. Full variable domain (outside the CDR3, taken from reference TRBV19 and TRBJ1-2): DGGITQSPKYLFRKEGQNVTLSCEQNLNHDAMYWYRQDPGQGLRLIYYSQIVNDFQKGDIAEGYSVSREKKESFPLTVTSAQKNPTAFYLCASRTGTNYGYTFGSGTRLTVV.

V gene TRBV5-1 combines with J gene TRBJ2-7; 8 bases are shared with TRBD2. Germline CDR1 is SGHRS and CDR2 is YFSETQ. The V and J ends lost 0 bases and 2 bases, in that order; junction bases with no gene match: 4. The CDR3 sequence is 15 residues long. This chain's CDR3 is CASSLDGLAAYEQYF. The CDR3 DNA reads TGCGCCAGCAGCTTGGATGGACTAGCAGCCTACGAGCAGTACTTC. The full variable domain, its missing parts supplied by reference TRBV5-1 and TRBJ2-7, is KAGVTQTPRYLIKTRGQQVTLSCSPISGHRSVSWYQQTPGQGLQFLFEYFSETQRNKGNFPGRFSGRQFSNSRSEMNVSTLELGDSALYLCASSLDGLAAYEQYFGPGTRLTVT.